This TCR beta chain originates from a study of cytomegalovirus exposure and HLA in healthy donors. 13 Jbeta primers and 60 Vbeta primers were used for the PCR. Using immunoSEQ multiplex PCR, the repertoire was profiled, and TCRdb retains in-frame clones only, with some absent. This sample has around 110,000 clones, with less than 80% found just once. V trimming: 2 bases; J trimming: 4 bases; junction bases outside the gene matches: 9. The CDR3 consists of 18 residues. CDR1 is LNHNV, CDR2 YYDKDF, per germline (reference sequence). This clone turned up a few times. The sample consisted of PBMCs. The rearrangement joins TRBV15 to TRBJ2-5; 14 bases fit TRBD2. The sequence came from a woman under 40 in good health and CMV-seronegative. CDR3 DNA: TGTGCCACCAGCAGATCGGGACTAGCGGGAGTCTTTGGAGAGACCCAGTACTTC. Translated, it gives CATSRSGLAGVFGETQYF. The full variable domain, with the rest looked up from reference TRBV15 and TRBJ2-5, is DAMVIQNPRYQVTQFGKPVTLSCSQTLNHNVMYWYQQKSSQAPKLLFHYYDKDFNNEADTPDNFQSRRPNTSFCFLDIRSPGLGDTAMYLCATSRSGLAGVFGETQYFGPGTRLLVL.